The sequence of this TCR beta chain was determined in a study of blood T cells in healthy people across ages. Findings and limits, study-wide: Diversity estimates from one million T cells were considered underestimates.

To note about this clonotype: Its target is unknown.

This CDR3 has 16 residues. CDR1 and CDR2 (germline): SGHRS, YFSETQ. Trimming removed 3 bases from V and 1 base from J, with 16 bases in between. With a J-beta primer mix and a sample-barcoded 5' primer, a second PCR ran about 7 to 11 cycles. TCRdb processed the 5' RACE reads anew with MiXCR; each CDR3 protein has one entry. The sample shows over 550,000 distinct CDR3 sequences, less than 35% of them seen only once. This clonotype was sampled from a woman over 75 in good health. The rearrangement uses TRBV5-1 and TRBJ1-1; D is perhaps TRBD1 (5 bases). Sequenced input: blood. CDR3 loop: CASSSQTGTPNTEAFF. As DNA, the CDR3 is TGCGCCAGCAGCTCGCAAACCGGGACCCCGAACACTGAAGCTTTCTTT.